This T cell receptor (beta chain) is from a study of cytomegalovirus exposure and HLA in healthy donors. The study's findings and limits: In a later analysis, V- and J-gene trimming of beta chains associated with a DCLRE1C missense variant, replicated independently. In terms of immune exposure information, only CMV serostatus was available. Upon later analysis, TCR association rates were observed to vary by HLA locus, being highest for DRB1 and lowest for HLA-C.

The table lists this clone with a few counts. Its antigen is currently unknown. The PCR ran on 60 Vbeta and 13 Jbeta primers. TCRdb keeps only in-frame clones here, not all; method: immunoSEQ multiplex PCR. The data hold under 250,000 clones, with over 70% observed a single time. Per the germline V gene, CDR1 is MNHEY and CDR2 is SMNVEV (reference sequence). V shed 2 bases, J shed 4 bases, and the junction held 7 bases outside the gene matches. The CDR3 sequence is 15 residues long. V usage is TRBV27 and J usage is TRBJ1-2, with 7 bases matching TRBD1. The receptor comes from an older woman in good health and CMV-seropositive. The specimen sequenced was PBMCs. DNA of the CDR3: TGTGCCAGCAGTTTAGGGCAGGGGGGAATCTATGGCTACACCTTC. This translates into CASSLGQGGIYGYTF.